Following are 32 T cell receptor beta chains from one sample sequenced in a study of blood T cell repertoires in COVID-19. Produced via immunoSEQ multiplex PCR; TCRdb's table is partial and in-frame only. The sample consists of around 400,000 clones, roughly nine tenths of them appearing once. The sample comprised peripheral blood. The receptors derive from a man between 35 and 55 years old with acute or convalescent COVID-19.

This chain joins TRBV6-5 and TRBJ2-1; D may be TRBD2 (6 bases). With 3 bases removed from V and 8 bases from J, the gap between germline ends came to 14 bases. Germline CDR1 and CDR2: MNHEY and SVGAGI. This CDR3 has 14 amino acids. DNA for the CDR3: TGTGCCAGCAGTTATTCCTTCCCTAGCGATGAGCAGTTCTTC. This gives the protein CASSYSFPSDEQFF.

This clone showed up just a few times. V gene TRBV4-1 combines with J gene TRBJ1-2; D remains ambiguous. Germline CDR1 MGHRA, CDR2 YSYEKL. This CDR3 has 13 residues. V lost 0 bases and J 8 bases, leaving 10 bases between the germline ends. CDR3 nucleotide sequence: TGCGCCAGCAGCCAAGATACCCCCGGGGGCTACACCTTC. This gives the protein CASSQDTPGGYTF.

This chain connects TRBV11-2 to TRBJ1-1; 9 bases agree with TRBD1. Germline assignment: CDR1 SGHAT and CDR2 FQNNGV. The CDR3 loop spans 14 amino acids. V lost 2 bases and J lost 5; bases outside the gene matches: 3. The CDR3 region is CASSLFGQGTEAFF. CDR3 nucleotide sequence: TGTGCCAGCAGCTTATTTGGACAGGGGACTGAAGCTTTCTTT.

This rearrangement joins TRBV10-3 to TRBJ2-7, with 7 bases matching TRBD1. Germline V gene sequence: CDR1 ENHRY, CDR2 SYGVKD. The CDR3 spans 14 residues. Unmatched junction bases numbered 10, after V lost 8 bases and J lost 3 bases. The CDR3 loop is CAISDPGTVYEQYF. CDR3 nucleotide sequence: TGTGCCATCTCTGACCCAGGGACAGTCTACGAGCAGTACTTC.

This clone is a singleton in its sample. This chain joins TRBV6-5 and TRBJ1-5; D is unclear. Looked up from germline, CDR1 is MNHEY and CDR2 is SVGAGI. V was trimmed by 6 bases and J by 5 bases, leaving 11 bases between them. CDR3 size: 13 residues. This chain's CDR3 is CASSVGDDQPQHF. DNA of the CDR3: TGTGCCAGCAGCGTGGGCGATGATCAGCCCCAGCATTTT.

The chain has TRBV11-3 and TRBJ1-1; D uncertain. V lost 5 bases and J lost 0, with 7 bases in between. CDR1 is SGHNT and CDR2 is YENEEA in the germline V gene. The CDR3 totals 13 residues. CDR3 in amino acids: CASSQRVNTEAFF. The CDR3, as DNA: TGTGCCAGCAGCCAGCGGGTGAACACTGAAGCTTTCTTT.

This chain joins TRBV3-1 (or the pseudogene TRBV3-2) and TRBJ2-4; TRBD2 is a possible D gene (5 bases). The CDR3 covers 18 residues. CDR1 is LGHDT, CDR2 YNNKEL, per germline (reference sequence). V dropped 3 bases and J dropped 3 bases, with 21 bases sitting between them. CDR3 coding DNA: TGTGCCAGCAGCCAGGCCCGGGGAAGATCACCAGTCAAAAACATTCAGTACTTC. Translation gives CASSQARGRSPVKNIQYF.

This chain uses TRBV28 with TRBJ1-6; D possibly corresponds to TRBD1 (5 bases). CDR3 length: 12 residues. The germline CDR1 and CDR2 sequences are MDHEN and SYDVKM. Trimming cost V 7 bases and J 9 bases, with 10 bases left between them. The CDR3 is CASTIGGSPLHF. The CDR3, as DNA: TGTGCCAGCACCATCGGGGGTTCACCCCTCCACTTT. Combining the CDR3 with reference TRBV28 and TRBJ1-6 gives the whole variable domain DVKVTQSSRYLVKRTGEKVFLECVQDMDHENMFWYRQDPGLGLRLIYFSYDVKMKEKGDIPEGYSVSREKKERFSLILESASTNQTSMYLCASTIGGSPLHFGNGTRLTVT.

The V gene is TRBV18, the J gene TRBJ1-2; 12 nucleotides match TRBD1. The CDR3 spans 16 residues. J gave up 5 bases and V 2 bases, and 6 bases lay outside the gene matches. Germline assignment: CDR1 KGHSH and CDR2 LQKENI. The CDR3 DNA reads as TGTGCCAGCTCACCAGGGACAGGGGGCGCGTTGTATGGCTACACCTTC. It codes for CASSPGTGGALYGYTF.

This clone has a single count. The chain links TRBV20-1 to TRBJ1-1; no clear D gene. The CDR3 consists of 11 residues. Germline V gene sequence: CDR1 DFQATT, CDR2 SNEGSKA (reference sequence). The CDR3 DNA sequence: TGCGGAGGACCGCAGAACACTGAAGCTTTCTTT. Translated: CGGPQNTEAFF.

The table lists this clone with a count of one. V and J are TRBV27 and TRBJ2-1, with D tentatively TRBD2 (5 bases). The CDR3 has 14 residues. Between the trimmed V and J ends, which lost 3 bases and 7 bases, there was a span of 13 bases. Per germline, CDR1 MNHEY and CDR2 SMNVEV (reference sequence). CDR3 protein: CASSFGVRGNEQFF. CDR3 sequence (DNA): TGTGCCAGCAGTTTCGGGGTACGGGGAAATGAGCAGTTCTTC.

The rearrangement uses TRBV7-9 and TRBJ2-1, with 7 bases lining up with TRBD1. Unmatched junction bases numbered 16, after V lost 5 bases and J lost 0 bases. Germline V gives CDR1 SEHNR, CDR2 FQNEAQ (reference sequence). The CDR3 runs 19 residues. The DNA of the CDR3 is TGTGCCAGCAGCCAGACCGGGACAGCGATTCCCTTCTCCTACAATGAGCAGTTCTTC. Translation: CASSQTGTAIPFSYNEQFF.

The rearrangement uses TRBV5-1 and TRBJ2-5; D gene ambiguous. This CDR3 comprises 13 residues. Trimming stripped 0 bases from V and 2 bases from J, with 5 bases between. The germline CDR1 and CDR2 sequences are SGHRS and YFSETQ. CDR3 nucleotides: TGCGCCAGCAGCTTGGCAATTCAAGAGACCCAGTACTTC. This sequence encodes CASSLAIQETQYF.

The CDR3 reads CASSGQSNQPQHF. DNA for the CDR3: TGTGCCAGCAGTGGACAGAGCAATCAGCCCCAGCATTTT. The V gene is TRBV2, the J gene TRBJ1-5, with D possibly matching TRBD1 (5 bases). Trimming took 4 bases from V and 1 from J, leaving 5 bases between them. This CDR3 is built from 13 residues. The V gene's germline CDR1 is SNHLY and CDR2 FYNNEI.

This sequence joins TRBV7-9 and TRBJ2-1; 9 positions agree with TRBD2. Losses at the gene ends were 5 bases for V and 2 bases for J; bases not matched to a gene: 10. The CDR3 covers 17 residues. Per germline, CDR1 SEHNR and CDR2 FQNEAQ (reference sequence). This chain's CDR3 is CASSPVGAGGAYNEQFF. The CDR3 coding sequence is TGTGCCAGCAGCCCCGTCGGCGCGGGAGGGGCCTACAATGAGCAGTTCTTC.

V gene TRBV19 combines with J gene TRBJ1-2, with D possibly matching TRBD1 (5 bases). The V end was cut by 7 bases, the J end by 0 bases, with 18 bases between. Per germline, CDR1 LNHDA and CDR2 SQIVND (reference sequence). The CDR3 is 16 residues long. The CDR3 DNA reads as TGTGCCAGTACTTTGGGGTACGACAGAGCTAACTATGGCTACACCTTC. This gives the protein CASTLGYDRANYGYTF.

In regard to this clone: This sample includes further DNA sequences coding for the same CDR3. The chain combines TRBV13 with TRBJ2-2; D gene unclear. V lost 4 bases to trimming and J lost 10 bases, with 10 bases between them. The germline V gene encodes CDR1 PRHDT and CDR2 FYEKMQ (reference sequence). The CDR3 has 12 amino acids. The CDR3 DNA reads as TGTGCCAGCAGCTCGCGACTGAAGGAGCTGTTTTTT. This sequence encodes CASSSRLKELFF.

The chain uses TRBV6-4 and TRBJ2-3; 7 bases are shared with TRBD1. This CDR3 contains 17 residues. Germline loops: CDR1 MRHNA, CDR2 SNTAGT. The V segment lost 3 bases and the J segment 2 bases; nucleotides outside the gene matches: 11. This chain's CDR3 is CASSELLVTGNTDTQYF. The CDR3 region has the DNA TGTGCCAGCAGTGAATTATTGGTGACAGGGAACACAGATACGCAGTATTTT.

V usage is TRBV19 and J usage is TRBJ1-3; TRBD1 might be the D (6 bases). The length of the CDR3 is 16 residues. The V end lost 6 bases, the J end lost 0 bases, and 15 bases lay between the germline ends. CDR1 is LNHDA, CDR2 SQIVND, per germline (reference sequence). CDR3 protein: CASRNPDRNSGNTIYF. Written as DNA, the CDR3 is TGTGCCAGTAGGAACCCGGACAGAAACTCTGGAAACACCATATATTTT. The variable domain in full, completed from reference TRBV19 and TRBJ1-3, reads DGGITQSPKYLFRKEGQNVTLSCEQNLNHDAMYWYRQDPGQGLRLIYYSQIVNDFQKGDIAEGYSVSREKKESFPLTVTSAQKNPTAFYLCASRNPDRNSGNTIYFGEGSWLTVV.

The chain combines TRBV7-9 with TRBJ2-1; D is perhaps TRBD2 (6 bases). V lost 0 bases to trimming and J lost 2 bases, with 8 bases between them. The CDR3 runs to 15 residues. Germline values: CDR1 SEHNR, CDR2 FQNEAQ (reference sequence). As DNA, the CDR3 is TGTGCCAGCAGCTTAGCGGGGGGACCCTACAATGAGCAGTTCTTC. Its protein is CASSLAGGPYNEQFF.

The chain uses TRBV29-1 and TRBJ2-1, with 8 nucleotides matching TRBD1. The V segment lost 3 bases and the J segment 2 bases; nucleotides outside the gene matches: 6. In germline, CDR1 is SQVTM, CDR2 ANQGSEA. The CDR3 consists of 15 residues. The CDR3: CSVEKTGGAYNEQFF. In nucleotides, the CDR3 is TGCAGCGTTGAGAAAACAGGGGGAGCCTACAATGAGCAGTTCTTC.

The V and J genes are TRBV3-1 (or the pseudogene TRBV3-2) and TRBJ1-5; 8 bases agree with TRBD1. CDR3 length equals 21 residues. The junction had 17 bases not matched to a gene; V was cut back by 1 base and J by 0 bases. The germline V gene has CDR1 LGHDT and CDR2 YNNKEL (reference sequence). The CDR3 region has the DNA TGTGCCAGCAGCCAAGGTTTACCGGGACAGGTGAACCAATATAGCAATCAGCCCCAGCATTTT. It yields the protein CASSQGLPGQVNQYSNQPQHF.

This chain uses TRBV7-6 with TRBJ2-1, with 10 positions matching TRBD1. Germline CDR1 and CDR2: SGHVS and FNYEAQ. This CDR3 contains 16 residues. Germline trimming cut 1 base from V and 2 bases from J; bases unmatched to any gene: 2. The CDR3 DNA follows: TGTGCCAGCAGCTTAGTTGGGACAGGGGCCTACAATGAGCAGTTCTTC. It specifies CASSLVGTGAYNEQFF.

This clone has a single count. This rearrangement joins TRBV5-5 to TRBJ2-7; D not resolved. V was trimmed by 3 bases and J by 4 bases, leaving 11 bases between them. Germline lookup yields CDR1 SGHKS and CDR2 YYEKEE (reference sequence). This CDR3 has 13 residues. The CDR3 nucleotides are TGTGCCAGCAGCTCCTCCCTCAGTTACGAGCAGTACTTC. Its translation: CASSSSLSYEQYF. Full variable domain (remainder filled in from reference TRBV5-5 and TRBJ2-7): DAGVTQSPTHLIKTRGQQVTLRCSPISGHKSVSWYQQVLGQGPQFIFQYYEKEERGRGNFPDRFSARQFPNYSSELNVNALLLGDSALYLCASSSSLSYEQYFGPGTRLTVT.

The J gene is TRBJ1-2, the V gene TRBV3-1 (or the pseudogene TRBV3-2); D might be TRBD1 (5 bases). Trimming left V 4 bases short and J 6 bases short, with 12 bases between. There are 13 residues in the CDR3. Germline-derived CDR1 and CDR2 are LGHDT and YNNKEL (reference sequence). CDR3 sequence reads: CASSRSIRDGYTF. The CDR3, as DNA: TGTGCCAGCAGCCGCAGCATCAGGGATGGCTACACCTTC.

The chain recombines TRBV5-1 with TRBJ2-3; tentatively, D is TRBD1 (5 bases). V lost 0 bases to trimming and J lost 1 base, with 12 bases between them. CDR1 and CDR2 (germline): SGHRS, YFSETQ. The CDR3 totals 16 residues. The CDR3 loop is CASSLEGRAGTDTQYF. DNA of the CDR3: TGCGCCAGCAGCTTGGAGGGCAGGGCTGGCACAGATACGCAGTATTTT.

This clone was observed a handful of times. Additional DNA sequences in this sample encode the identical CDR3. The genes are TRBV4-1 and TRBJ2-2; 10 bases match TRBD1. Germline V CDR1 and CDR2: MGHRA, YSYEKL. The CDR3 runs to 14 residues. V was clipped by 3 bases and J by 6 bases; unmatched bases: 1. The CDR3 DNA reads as TGCGCCAGCAGCCAGGGACAGGGGTCCGGGGAGCTGTTTTTT. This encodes CASSQGQGSGELFF.

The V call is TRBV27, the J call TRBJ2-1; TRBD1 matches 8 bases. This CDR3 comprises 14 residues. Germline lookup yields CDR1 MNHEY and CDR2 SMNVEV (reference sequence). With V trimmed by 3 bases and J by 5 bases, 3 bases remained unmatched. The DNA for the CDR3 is TGTGCCAGCAGTTTCACAGGGGGGAACAATGAGCAGTTCTTC. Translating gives CASSFTGGNNEQFF.

For the CDR3, the DNA is TGTGCCAGCAGTTCGGGGTCCGAAAAACTGTTTTTT. Residues: CASSSGSEKLFF. The chain has TRBV28 and TRBJ1-4; D not resolved. Germline CDR1 and CDR2: MDHEN and SYDVKM. V was pared by 4 bases and J by 8 bases, with 8 bases between. There are 12 residues in the CDR3. The complete variable domain, with remaining parts taken from reference TRBV28 and TRBJ1-4, reads DVKVTQSSRYLVKRTGEKVFLECVQDMDHENMFWYRQDPGLGLRLIYFSYDVKMKEKGDIPEGYSVSREKKERFSLILESASTNQTSMYLCASSSGSEKLFFGSGTQLSVL.

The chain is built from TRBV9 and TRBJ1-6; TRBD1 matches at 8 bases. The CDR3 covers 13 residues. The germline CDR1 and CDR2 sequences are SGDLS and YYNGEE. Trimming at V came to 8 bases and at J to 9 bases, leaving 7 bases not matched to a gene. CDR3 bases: TGTGCCAGTAACAGGGGGGATAGTTCACCCCTCCACTTT. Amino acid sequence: CASNRGDSSPLHF. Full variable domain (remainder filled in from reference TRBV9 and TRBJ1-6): DSGVTQTPKHLITATGQRVTLRCSPRSGDLSVYWYQQSLDQGLQFLIQYYNGEERAKGNILERFSAQQFPDLHSELNLSSLELGDSALYFCASNRGDSSPLHFGNGTRLTVT.

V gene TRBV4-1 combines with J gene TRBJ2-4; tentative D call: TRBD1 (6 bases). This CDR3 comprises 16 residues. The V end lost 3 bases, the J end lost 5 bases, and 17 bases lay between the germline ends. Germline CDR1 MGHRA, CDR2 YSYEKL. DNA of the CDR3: TGCGCCAGCAGCCACTTAGGGGCCAGGGGCGAAAACATTCAGTACTTC. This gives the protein CASSHLGARGENIQYF.

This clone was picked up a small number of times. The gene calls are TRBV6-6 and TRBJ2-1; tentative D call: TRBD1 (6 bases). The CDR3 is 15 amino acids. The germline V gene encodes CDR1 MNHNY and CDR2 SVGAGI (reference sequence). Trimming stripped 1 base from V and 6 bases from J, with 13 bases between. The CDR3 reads CASSYYRDLGNEQFF. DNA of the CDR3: TGTGCCAGCAGTTACTACAGGGATCTAGGCAATGAGCAGTTCTTC.